This T cell receptor beta chain was observed in a study of blood T cell repertoires in COVID-19. Recovered status applied to Cohort 3 donors who had two consecutive negative PCRs. It also applied to those with clearance or with symptom resolution. Original processing notes: Reference gene primers were amplified, and this amplification served to estimate nucleated cell counts. Libraries were prepared by immunoSEQ multiplex PCR; TCRdb keeps only in-frame clonotypes and omits some of them. From that table come the V and J calls and clone size; the DNA was used to work out D and trimming. The data contain fewer than 350,000 clones, around nine tenths of them singletons. Germline CDR1 is SQVTM and CDR2 is ANQGSEA. This CDR3 is 17 amino acids long. The trim removed 8 bases at V and 10 bases at J, leaving 19 bases unmatched.

This TCR was recovered from a woman aged 40 to 50 who had recovered from COVID-19. The rearrangement uses TRBV29-1 and TRBJ2-1; 14 bases map to TRBD2. Sequencing used PBMCs or T cells enriched from blood (not recorded which). CDR3 coding DNA: TGCAGCTCACCGGGACGGAGACTAGCGGGAGGGATTGGGGAGCAGTTCTTC. This sequence encodes CSSPGRRLAGGIGEQFF.